The 11 T cell receptor beta chains presented below share a single source sample, sequenced in a study of patients and donors after allogeneic stem cell transplantation. TCRdb re-analysed the RT-PCR reads in MiXCR, keeping a single row per CDR3 protein. The table lists about 87,000 distinct CDR3 sequences, approximately 5% of them singletons. Sample: blood, either unsorted or a sorted T cell fraction (not recorded which). The receptors originated from a human donor who was either an allogeneic HSCT recipient or a stem cell or donor lymphocyte infusion donor (not recorded which). It is not recorded whose cells these are; they may come from a transplant donor.

This clonotype was seen many times. The rearrangement links TRBV7-2 to TRBJ1-6; D call uncertain. The length of the CDR3 is 14 residues. Germline V CDR1 and CDR2: SGHTA, FQGNSA. Trimming cost V 5 bases and J 7 bases, with 12 bases left between them. CDR3 residues: CASSRTATNSPLHF. The CDR3, as DNA: TGTGCCAGCAGCCGAACAGCGACCAATTCACCCCTCCACTTT.

A word on this clonotype: A read error is likely, as this CDR3 ends without the conserved phenylalanine or tryptophan. The chain has TRBV11-2 and TRBJ1-1; weak D call: TRBD1 (6 bases). Germline V gene sequence: CDR1 SGHAT, CDR2 FQNNGV. The CDR3 length is 15 residues. V was clipped by 5 bases and J by 0 bases, with 13 bases between them. The CDR3 spells CASSVYRDLNTEAFI. CDR3 nucleotides: TGTGCCAGCAGCGTCTACAGGGATTTGAACACTGAAGCTTTCATT.

There are a few counts of this clonotype. The chain links TRBV5-1 to TRBJ2-5; D not certain. Germline lookup yields CDR1 SGHRS and CDR2 YFSETQ. This CDR3 region has 15 residues. V was clipped by 3 bases and J by 0 bases, with 12 bases between them. CDR3 nucleotide sequence: TGCGCCAGCAGCTACCTTCCAAGCGACCAAGAGACCCAGTACTTC. Protein sequence: CASSYLPSDQETQYF.

This clonotype was detected many times. The rearrangement joins TRBV29-1 to TRBJ2-2; 14 bases agree with TRBD2. Germline-derived CDR1 and CDR2 are SQVTM and ANQGSEA. V was pared by 6 bases and J by 4 bases, with 4 bases of the junction left unmatched. The CDR3 covers 15 residues. The CDR3 coding sequence is TGCAGCGTCGGGACTAGCGGGAGTGGCACCGGGGAGCTGTTTTTT. This sequence encodes CSVGTSGSGTGELFF.

This clonotype was counted between two and nine times. The V gene is TRBV5-5, the J gene TRBJ1-2; the D is unclear. This CDR3 has 14 residues. V was cut by 0 bases and J by 6 bases, with 12 bases left in between. The germline V gene has CDR1 SGHKS and CDR2 YYEKEE (reference sequence). CDR3 region: CASSLGAGVDGYTF. The CDR3 DNA reads as TGTGCCAGCAGCTTGGGGGCCGGGGTCGATGGCTACACCTTC.

This clonotype was observed many times. The V call is TRBV27, the J call TRBJ1-6, with unresolved D. Per germline, CDR1 MNHEY and CDR2 SMNVEV (reference sequence). Trimming shortened V by 3 bases and J by 8 bases, and 5 bases separated the two germline ends. The CDR3 runs 12 residues. The chain's CDR3 is CASSFLDSPLHF. For the CDR3, the DNA is TGTGCCAGCAGTTTTTTGGATTCACCCCTCCACTTT.

This clonotype has at least ten counts. The genes are TRBV7-8 and TRBJ1-5; unclear D gene. CDR1 SGHVS and CDR2 FQNEAQ come from the germline V gene. Trimming stripped 2 bases from V and 1 base from J, with 12 bases between. The CDR3 extends over 16 amino acids. CDR3 sequence: CASSLLTGRSNQPQHF. The DNA of the CDR3 is TGTGCCAGCAGCTTATTAACGGGCAGAAGCAATCAGCCCCAGCATTTT. The full variable domain, completed using reference TRBV7-8 and TRBJ1-5, is GAGVSQSPRYKVAKRGQDVALRCDPISGHVSLFWYQQALGQGPEFLTYFQNEAQLDKSGLPSDRFFAERPEGSVSTLKIQRTQQEDSAVYLCASSLLTGRSNQPQHFGDGTRLSIL.

At least ten counts were recorded for this clonotype. V and J are TRBV5-1 and TRBJ2-6, with D perhaps matching TRBD1 (6 bases). V lost 0 bases and J lost 4, with 11 bases in between. The CDR3 totals 16 residues. The germline V gene has CDR1 SGHRS and CDR2 YFSETQ. This CDR3 reads CASSLDAGAGANVLTF. The CDR3 DNA sequence: TGCGCCAGCAGCTTGGATGCAGGGGCCGGGGCCAACGTCCTGACTTTC.

This clonotype was seen many times. The J gene is TRBJ2-7, the V gene TRBV3-1; perhaps TRBD2 as D (5 bases). The CDR3 spans 14 residues. V lost 3 bases and J lost 7, with 16 bases in between. CDR1 is LGHDT and CDR2 is YNNKEL in the germline V gene (reference sequence). The CDR3 bases are TGTGCCAGCAGCCAGCCGGGCCCCACGGGAGAGCAGTACTTC. Its protein product is CASSQPGPTGEQYF.

The chain couples TRBV21-1 to TRBJ2-1; the table's D call of TRBD2 was not tested on the DNA. TRBV21-1 is a listed pseudogene. The CDR3 runs 15 residues. DNA for the CDR3: TGTGCCAGCCTTCCCGCGGCAGGGCGGTGCAATGAGCAGTTCTTC. Its translation: CASLPAAGRCNEQFF.

There are many counts of this clonotype. The chain links TRBV27 to TRBJ2-3; TRBD2 agrees at 12 bases. Germline CDR1 and CDR2: MNHEY and SMNVEV (reference sequence). The CDR3 length is 17 residues. V lost 7 bases and J lost 6; bases outside the gene matches: 14. CDR3 nucleotides: TGTGCCAGCATGGGTCTAGCGGGGGGGCCTCGGGTTGATACGCAGTATTTT. Its translation: CASMGLAGGPRVDTQYF.